Each of the 14 T cell receptor beta chains below was sequenced from the same sample in a study of T cell changes during pregnancy in multiple sclerosis (dated 2019 in TCRdb). Library preparation employed the immunoSEQ multiplex PCR assay. TCRdb retrieved this table from immuneACCESS and kept in-frame rearrangements only. Not all clones are present; in checked studies, unresolved V genes account for under half, and no reason is known for the remainder. The sample profile shows approximately 65,000 clones; 90% to 95% of them were found once. The biggest ten clones account for approximately 1.3% of the sample. The sequenced sample was peripheral blood, obtained in the third trimester of pregnancy. The receptors were sampled from a female donor in good health, enrolled as a control in a pregnancy study.

The rearrangement links TRBV18 to TRBJ2-7, with D perhaps TRBD1 (6 bases). The CDR3 is made up of 17 amino acids. Trimming pared 4 bases from V and 0 bases from J, leaving 19 bases between. CDR1 is KGHSH and CDR2 is LQKENI in the germline V gene. The CDR3 DNA sequence: TGTGCCAGCTCACAGGGAATAGGACAGCGTACCTCCTACGAGCAGTACTTC. Residues: CASSQGIGQRTSYEQYF. The entire variable domain, with the rest obtained from reference TRBV18 and TRBJ2-7, is as follows: NAGVMQNPRHLVRRRGQEARLRCSPMKGHSHVYWYRQLPEEGLKFMVYLQKENIIDESGMPKERFSAEFPKEGPSILRIQQVVRGDSAAYFCASSQGIGQRTSYEQYFGPGTRLTVT.

This rearrangement joins TRBV5-1 to TRBJ1-1; 10 bases are a match to TRBD1. With 4 bases clipped from V and 4 bases from J, the junction kept 4 bases outside the gene matches. CDR3 size: 14 residues. The germline V gene has CDR1 SGHRS and CDR2 YFSETQ. The CDR3 nucleotides are TGCGCCAGCAGCCCACGGACAGGGGGCACTGAAGCTTTCTTT. Translation: CASSPRTGGTEAFF.

The CDR3 is CATHRGRQETQYF. Here the CDR3 DNA reads TGTGCCACCCACAGGGGAAGACAAGAGACCCAGTACTTC. The rearrangement links TRBV18 to TRBJ2-5; TRBD1 matches 7 bases. V shed 10 bases, J shed 2 bases, and the junction held 7 bases outside the gene matches. The CDR3 is 13 residues long. Germline assignment: CDR1 KGHSH and CDR2 LQKENI.

A note on this clone: A read error may produce the germline difference seen at one junction end. The J gene is TRBJ2-7, the V gene TRBV7-7, with 7 positions matching TRBD1. CDR3 length: 14 amino acids. Germline V gene data show CDR1 as SSHAT and CDR2 as FNYEAQ (reference sequence). Written as DNA, the CDR3 is TGTGCTAGCAGCCCCCGACAGGGAAGCTACGAGCAGTACTTC. It is translated as CASSPRQGSYEQYF.

The CDR3 protein is CASSFDRAKADTQYF. In nucleotides, the CDR3 is TGTGCCAGCAGTTTCGACAGGGCCAAGGCAGATACGCAGTATTTT. The V gene is TRBV27, the J gene TRBJ2-3, with 7 bases lining up with TRBD1. J was trimmed by 4 bases and V by 3 bases; bases with no gene match: 7. Germline CDR1 is MNHEY and CDR2 is SMNVEV (reference sequence). The CDR3 is 15 residues long.

The chain recombines TRBV5-1 with TRBJ1-4; D perhaps matches TRBD1 (5 bases). Germline-derived CDR1 and CDR2 are SGHRS and YFSETQ. The CDR3 consists of 19 residues. V was pared by 4 bases and J by 4 bases, with 26 bases between. The CDR3 region has the DNA TGCGCCAGCAGCATACCCCAACAGGTTCCCGCATTCCTTAATGAAAAACTGTTTTTT. It translates to CASSIPQQVPAFLNEKLFF.

This rearrangement joins TRBV6-5 to TRBJ1-2; D gene ambiguous. This CDR3 has 13 residues. CDR1 MNHEY and CDR2 SVGAGI come from the germline V gene. V was cut by 6 bases and J by 2 bases, with 10 bases left in between. CDR3 region: CASRRAGNYGYTF. CDR3 nucleotides: TGTGCCAGCAGAAGAGCGGGGAACTATGGCTACACCTTC.

The chain links TRBV10-1 to TRBJ1-1; a weak D match, TRBD1 (6 bases). The CDR3 extends over 16 amino acids. Trimming took off 5 bases at V and 3 bases at J, with 19 bases between the two ends. Germline loops: CDR1 WNHNN, CDR2 SYGVQD (reference sequence). The CDR3 here is CASSLWVGAGDTEAFF. In DNA form, the CDR3 reads TGCGCCAGCAGTCTTTGGGTAGGGGCAGGGGACACTGAAGCTTTCTTT.

CDR3 region: CASSPRQGTSYEQYF. The CDR3 nucleotides are TGTGCCAGCAGCCCGAGACAGGGGACATCCTACGAGCAGTACTTC. The chain recombines TRBV9 with TRBJ2-7; 8 nucleotides agree with TRBD1. The CDR3 runs 15 residues. Losses at the gene ends were 4 bases for V and 1 base for J; bases not matched to a gene: 7. Germline values: CDR1 SGDLS, CDR2 YYNGEE.

V gene TRBV4-1 combines with J gene TRBJ2-5; maybe TRBD1 (5 bases). Per germline, CDR1 MGHRA and CDR2 YSYEKL. This CDR3 has 16 residues. Trimming removed 4 bases from V and 3 bases from J, with 18 bases in between. CDR3 sequence reads: CASSLRSSETEETQYF. The CDR3 DNA sequence: TGCGCCAGCAGCCTAAGGTCTTCCGAGACAGAAGAGACCCAGTACTTC.

CDR3 amino acids: CASSSARGNSNQPQHF. The CDR3 DNA sequence: TGTGCCAGCAGCTCGGCGAGAGGGAATAGCAATCAGCCCCAGCATTTT. The chain uses TRBV5-6 and TRBJ1-5, with D uncertain. The CDR3 is made up of 16 amino acids. The germline CDR1 and CDR2 sequences are SGHDT and YYEEEE. Deletions cut 3 bases from V and 0 bases from J, with 13 bases between.

The chain recombines TRBV4-3 with TRBJ1-1; perhaps TRBD1 as D (5 bases). CDR3 size: 16 residues. Deletions cut 0 bases from V and 0 bases from J, with 11 bases between. Looked up from germline, CDR1 is LGHNA and CDR2 is YSLEER. The CDR3 sequence: CASSQERGRVNTEAFF. The CDR3 DNA follows: TGCGCCAGCAGCCAAGAGCGGGGCAGGGTGAACACTGAAGCTTTCTTT.

The genes are TRBV29-1 and TRBJ2-7, with 7 bases aligning to TRBD1. CDR1 is SQVTM and CDR2 is ANQGSEA in the germline V gene. Germline trimming cut 1 base from V and 0 bases from J; bases unmatched to any gene: 0. The CDR3 runs to 13 residues. CDR3 nucleotides: TGCAGCGTTGAAGGGGACAGCTCCTACGAGCAGTACTTC. Amino acid sequence: CSVEGDSSYEQYF.

This clone was seen just once. J is TRBJ1-4 and V is TRBV5-1; 7 nucleotides line up with TRBD1. Germline CDR1 reads SGHRS; CDR2 reads YFSETQ. This CDR3 spans 14 amino acids. V shed 1 base, J shed 7 bases, and the junction held 4 bases outside the gene matches. CDR3 loop: CASSLWTGREKLFF. The CDR3 DNA reads TGCGCCAGCAGCTTGTGGACAGGACGTGAAAAACTGTTTTTT.